The 10 T cell receptor beta chains below come from one sample, sequenced in a study of cytomegalovirus exposure and HLA in healthy donors. TCRdb keeps only in-frame clones here, not all; method: immunoSEQ multiplex PCR. The table lists approximately 65,000 clones, about 90% of them singletons. The sequenced sample was PBMCs. Receptors originate from a man between 18 and 29 years old in good health and CMV-seronegative.

V is TRBV5-6 and J is TRBJ1-5, with D maybe TRBD1 (5 bases). Germline lookup yields CDR1 SGHDT and CDR2 YYEEEE. The germline V and J ends were trimmed by 2 bases and 7 bases, with 19 bases remaining between them. The length of the CDR3 is 16 residues. CDR3 nucleotides: TGTGCCAGCAGCTTTTATTCGGTCAGGGAAAGACAGCCCCAGCATTTT. Translated: CASSFYSVRERQPQHF.

CDR3 amino acids: CASSSEGNRHQETQYF. The DNA for the CDR3 is TGTGCCAGCAGCTCGGAGGGTAACAGACACCAAGAGACCCAGTACTTC. The chain joins TRBV7-8 to TRBJ2-5; maybe TRBD2 (6 bases). The V gene lost 4 bases and the J gene lost 0 bases, with 15 bases spanning the gap. The V gene's germline CDR1 is SGHVS and CDR2 FQNEAQ. The CDR3 is 16 amino acids.

The chain employs TRBV10-3 and TRBJ1-5; 8 nucleotides agree with TRBD1. CDR3 length equals 15 residues. Per germline, CDR1 ENHRY and CDR2 SYGVKD. V was clipped by 3 bases and J by 4 bases; unmatched bases: 5. DNA for the CDR3: TGTGCCATCAGTGACTCGACAGGGGCTAATCAGCCCCAGCATTTT. It specifies CAISDSTGANQPQHF.

The chain is built from TRBV30 and TRBJ2-2; possibly TRBD2 for D (5 bases). Germline V lookup: CDR1 GTSNPN, CDR2 SVGIG (reference sequence). Trimming shortened V by 3 bases and J by 4 bases, and 9 bases separated the two germline ends. The CDR3 is 13 residues long. The CDR3 protein is CAWRREVTGELFF. The DNA for the CDR3 is TGTGCCTGGAGACGGGAAGTCACCGGGGAGCTGTTTTTT.

The genes are TRBV5-1 and TRBJ2-5; 7 bases agree with TRBD2. CDR1 and CDR2 (germline): SGHRS, YFSETQ. Germline trimming cut 3 bases from V and 2 bases from J; bases unmatched to any gene: 7. The CDR3 is 15 residues long. CDR3 amino acids: CASSSAGTTQETQYF. In DNA form, the CDR3 reads TGCGCCAGCAGCTCTGCCGGGACTACTCAAGAGACCCAGTACTTC.

The chain links TRBV28 to TRBJ1-1; D ambiguous. V lost 2 bases, J lost 1 base, and 5 bases lay in between. This CDR3 contains 13 residues. CDR1 MDHEN and CDR2 SYDVKM come from the germline V gene. CDR3 amino acids: CASSLAGNTEAFF. The CDR3 nucleotides are TGTGCCAGCAGTTTAGCAGGGAACACTGAAGCTTTCTTT. Full variable domain (missing parts from reference TRBV28 and TRBJ1-1): DVKVTQSSRYLVKRTGEKVFLECVQDMDHENMFWYRQDPGLGLRLIYFSYDVKMKEKGDIPEGYSVSREKKERFSLILESASTNQTSMYLCASSLAGNTEAFFGQGTRLTVV.

This clone was seen a single time. The V and J genes are TRBV5-1 and TRBJ2-5, with 9 positions matching TRBD2. V trimming: 5 bases; J trimming: 2 bases; junction bases outside the gene matches: 4. The CDR3 extends over 14 amino acids. Looked up from germline, CDR1 is SGHRS and CDR2 is YFSETQ. The CDR3 coding sequence is TGCGCCAGCAGTGTAGCGGGGGCACAAGAGACCCAGTACTTC. It translates to CASSVAGAQETQYF.

CDR3 region: CASSFRGPNTEAFF. The CDR3 DNA is TGTGCCAGCAGTTTTAGGGGGCCGAACACTGAAGCTTTCTTT. The rearrangement joins TRBV27 to TRBJ1-1; TRBD1 aligns across 7 bases. Germline CDR1 and CDR2: MNHEY and SMNVEV (reference sequence). J lost 1 base, V lost 3 bases, and 2 bases had no gene match. CDR3 size: 14 residues.

The chain carries TRBV10-3 and TRBJ2-6; weak D call: TRBD2 (5 bases). Deletions cut 3 bases from V and 3 bases from J, with 9 bases between. The germline CDR1 and CDR2 sequences are ENHRY and SYGVKD. The CDR3 contains 15 residues. The CDR3 coding sequence is TGTGCCATCAGTGAAAGCGGAAATGGGGCCAACGTCCTGACTTTC. Its protein product is CAISESGNGANVLTF.

The V and J genes are TRBV27 and TRBJ2-7, with 7 bases fitting TRBD1. Trimming cost V 6 bases and J 2 bases; bases outside gene matches: 7. CDR3 size: 14 residues. Germline V gene lookup returns CDR1 MNHEY and CDR2 SMNVEV (reference sequence). The CDR3 protein is CASSPKGGPYEQYF. CDR3 sequence (DNA): TGTGCCAGCAGCCCAAAAGGGGGCCCCTACGAGCAGTACTTC.